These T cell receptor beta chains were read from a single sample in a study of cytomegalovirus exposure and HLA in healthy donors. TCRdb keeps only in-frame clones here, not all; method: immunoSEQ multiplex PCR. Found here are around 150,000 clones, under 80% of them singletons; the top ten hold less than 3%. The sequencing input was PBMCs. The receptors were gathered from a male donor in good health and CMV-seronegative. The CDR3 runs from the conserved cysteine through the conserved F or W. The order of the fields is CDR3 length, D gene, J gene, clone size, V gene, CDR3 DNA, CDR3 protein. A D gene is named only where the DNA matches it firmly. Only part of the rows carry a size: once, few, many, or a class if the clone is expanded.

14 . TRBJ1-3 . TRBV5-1 TGCGCCAGCAGCTTGGACGCAGCTGGAAACACCATATATTTT CASSLDAAGNTIYF
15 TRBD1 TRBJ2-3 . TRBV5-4 TGTGCCAGCAGCCTTTCAAACTGGGACAGAGATACGCAGTATTTT CASSLSNWDRDTQYF
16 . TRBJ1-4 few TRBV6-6 TGTGCCAGCAGTTACACTACAGGGACCTTGGGGGAAAAACTGTTTTTT CASSYTTGTLGEKLFF
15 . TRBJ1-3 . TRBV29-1 TGCAGCGTTGCCTTCACAGGGATGGGTGGAAACACCATATATTTT CSVAFTGMGGNTIYF
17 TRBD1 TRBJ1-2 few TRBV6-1 TGTGCCAGCAGTGCACTCACTAAAGGGCGGGACAGCTATGGCTACACCTTC CASSALTKGRDSYGYTF
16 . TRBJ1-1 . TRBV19 TGTGCCAGTAGTATCCCTGGACAGATTGGGAACACTGAAGCTTTCTTT CASSIPGQIGNTEAFF
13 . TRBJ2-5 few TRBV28 TGTGCCAGCAGCCTTGTGAGGGCCGAGACCCAGTACTTC CASSLVRAETQYF
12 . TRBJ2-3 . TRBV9 TGTGCCAGCGGATCGAGGACAGATACGCAGTATTTT CASGSRTDTQYF
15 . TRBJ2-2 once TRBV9 TGTGCCAGCAGCGTAGCTCAGGAATTCACCGGGGAGCTGTTTTTT CASSVAQEFTGELFF
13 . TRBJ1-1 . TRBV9 TGTGCCAGCAGCGCACGGACAGCTACTGAAGCTTTCTTT CASSARTATEAFF
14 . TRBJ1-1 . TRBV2 TGTGCCAGCAGTAGGCAGGGTAGTAACACTGAAGCTTTCTTT CASSRQGSNTEAFF
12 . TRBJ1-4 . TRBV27 TGTGCCAGCAGTCCAACAGGTAGAGGACTGTTTTTT CASSPTGRGLFF
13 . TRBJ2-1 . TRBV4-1 TGCGCCAGCAGCCAAGAATCGGCGGCAGAGCAGTTCTTC CASSQESAAEQFF
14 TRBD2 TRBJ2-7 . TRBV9 TGTGCCAGCAGCGTAGAACCGGGGGGAAACGAGCAGTACTTC CASSVEPGGNEQYF
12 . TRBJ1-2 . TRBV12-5 TGTGCTAGTGGCCTCCCCCTCTATGGCTACACCTTC CASGLPLYGYTF
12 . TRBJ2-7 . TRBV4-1 TGCGCCAGCAGCCATGGTTCCTACGAGCAGTACTTC CASSHGSYEQYF
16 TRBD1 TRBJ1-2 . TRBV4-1 TGCGCCAGCAGCCAAGAACTCAGGGACAGGGGTCCTGGCTACACCTTC CASSQELRDRGPGYTF
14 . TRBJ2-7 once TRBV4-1 TGCGCCAGCAGCCAGGGAGGGGGGAGTCTGGAGCAGTACTTC CASSQGGGSLEQYF
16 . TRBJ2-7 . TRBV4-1 TGCGCCAGCAGCCAAGATAGCCAGGGGTTTTCCTACGAGCAGTACTTC CASSQDSQGFSYEQYF
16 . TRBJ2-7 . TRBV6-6 TGTGCCAGCAGTTACGGCGGAGGAATTGGATCCTACGAGCAGTACTTC CASSYGGGIGSYEQYF
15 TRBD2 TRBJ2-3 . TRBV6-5 TGTGCCAGCAGTTACCTCAGGACTAGCGTAGATACGCAGTATTTT CASSYLRTSVDTQYF
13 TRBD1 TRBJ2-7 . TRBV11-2 TGTGCGACCCGGGGACAGGGACGCTACGAGCAGTACTTC CATRGQGRYEQYF
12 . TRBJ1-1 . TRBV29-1 TGCAGCGGCAAAGACAGACACACTGAAGCTTTCTTT CSGKDRHTEAFF
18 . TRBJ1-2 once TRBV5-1 TGCGCCAGCAGCTTGTTGGGGGGGAAGCCGGAGGGGAACTATGGCTACACCTTC CASSLLGGKPEGNYGYTF
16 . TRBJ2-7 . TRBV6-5 TGTGCCAGCAGTTCCTTTAGCGGAAGCCGCCTTTACGAGCAGTACTTC CASSSFSGSRLYEQYF
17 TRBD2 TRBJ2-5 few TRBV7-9 TGTGCCAGCAGCTTAGCGAAGGGTCTAGCGGGGGGAGAGACCCAGTACTTC CASSLAKGLAGGETQYF
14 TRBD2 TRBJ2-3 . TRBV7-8 TGTGCCAGCAGCACCGGGGGGGGCACAGATACGCAGTATTTT CASSTGGGTDTQYF
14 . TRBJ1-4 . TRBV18 TGTGCCAGCTCACCACCGAGCGCAGGGGAAAAACTGTTTTTT CASSPPSAGEKLFF
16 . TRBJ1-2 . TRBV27 TGTGCCAGCAGTTCCTCCAGCCTACAGGGCAACTATGGCTACACCTTC CASSSSSLQGNYGYTF
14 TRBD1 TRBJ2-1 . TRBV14 TGTGCCAGCAGCAAGACAGGGGCCTACAATGAGCAGTTCTTC CASSKTGAYNEQFF
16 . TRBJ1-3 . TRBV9 TGTGCCAGCAGCGTAGCTGGGGGGGCTACTGGAAACACCATATATTTT CASSVAGGATGNTIYF
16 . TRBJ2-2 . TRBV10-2 TGCGCCAGCAGTGAGAAAGGGGGGGTGAACACCGGGGAGCTGTTTTTT CASSEKGGVNTGELFF
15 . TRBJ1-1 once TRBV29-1 TGCAGCGTTGAAACCTTAGGGGTTTCGAACACTGAAGCTTTCTTT CSVETLGVSNTEAFF
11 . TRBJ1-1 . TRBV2 TGTGCCACAGACTCGCGGCTTGAAGCTTTCTTT CATDSRLEAFF
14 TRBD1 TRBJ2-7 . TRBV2 TGTGCCAGCAGTGACATGGGACAGGGGTACGAGCAGTACTTC CASSDMGQGYEQYF
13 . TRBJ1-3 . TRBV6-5 TGTGCCAGCAGTTCAGTATCCGGAAACACCATATATTTT CASSSVSGNTIYF
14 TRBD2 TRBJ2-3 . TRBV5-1 TGCGCCAGCCTGCTAGCGGAGAGCACAGATACGCAGTATTTT CASLLAESTDTQYF